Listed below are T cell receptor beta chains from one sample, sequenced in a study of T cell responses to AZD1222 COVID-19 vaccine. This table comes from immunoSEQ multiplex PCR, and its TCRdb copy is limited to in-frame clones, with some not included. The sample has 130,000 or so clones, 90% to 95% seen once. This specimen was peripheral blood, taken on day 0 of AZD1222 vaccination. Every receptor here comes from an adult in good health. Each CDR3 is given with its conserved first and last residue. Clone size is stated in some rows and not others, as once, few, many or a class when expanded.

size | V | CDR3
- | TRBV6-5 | CASSYGPILAAEAFF
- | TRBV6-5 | CASTETGNTEAFF
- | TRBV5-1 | CASSEGLAKNIQYF
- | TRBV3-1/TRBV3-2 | CASSQRQGLTEAFF
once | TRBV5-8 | CASRGRVNSNQPQHF
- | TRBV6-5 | CASSSGTVGGYTF
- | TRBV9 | CASSVDPPIGYTF
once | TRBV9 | CASSVTVQNTEAFF
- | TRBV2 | CASSEAGANYGYTF
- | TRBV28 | CASSFGVQAFF
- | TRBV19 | CASSSQGNGYTF
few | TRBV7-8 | CASSLATSVQETQYF
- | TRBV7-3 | CASSSWTSGVIYNEQFF
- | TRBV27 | CASTLSGGQFKPLHF
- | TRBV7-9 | CASSYGDSRSGNTIYF
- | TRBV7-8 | CASSPEGAQYF
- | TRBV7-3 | CASSLYGGPLTNTEAFF
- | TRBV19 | CASRDSPANYGYTF
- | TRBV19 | CASRDGSYEQYF
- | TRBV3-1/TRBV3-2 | CASSFIRGDQYF
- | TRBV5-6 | CASSRSQGGYTF
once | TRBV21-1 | CASSKVYGDELLLANYGYTF
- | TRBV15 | CATADREEQPQHF
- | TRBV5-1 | CASSLGPIGYGYTF
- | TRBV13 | CASSGVGRPNEKLFF
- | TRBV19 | CASTLDRTYGYTF